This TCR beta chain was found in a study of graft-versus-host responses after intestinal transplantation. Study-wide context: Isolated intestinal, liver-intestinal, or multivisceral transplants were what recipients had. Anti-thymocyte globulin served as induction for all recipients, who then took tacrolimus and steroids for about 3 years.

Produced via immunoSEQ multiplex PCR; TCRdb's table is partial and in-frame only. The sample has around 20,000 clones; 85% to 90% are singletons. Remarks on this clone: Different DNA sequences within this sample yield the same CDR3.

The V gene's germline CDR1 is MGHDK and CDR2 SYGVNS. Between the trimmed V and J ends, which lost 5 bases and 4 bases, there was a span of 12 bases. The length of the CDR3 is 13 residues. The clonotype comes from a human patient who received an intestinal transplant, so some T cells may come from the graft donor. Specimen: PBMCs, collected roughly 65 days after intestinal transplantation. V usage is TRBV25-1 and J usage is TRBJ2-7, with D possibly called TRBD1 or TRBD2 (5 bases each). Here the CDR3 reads CASSPGAQYEQYF. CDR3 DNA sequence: TGTGCCAGCAGTCCCGGGGCACAATACGAGCAGTACTTC.